This TCR beta chain was recovered during a study of human T cells and chemical hapten exposure. A few counts support this clonotype. The time point: patch test 1, 2 weeks after DPC sensitization. Noted treatment: therapeutic diphenylcyclopropenone sensitization with weekly scalp DPC. Every donor had alopecia and was 18 to 70 years old; all were suitable for DPC. In TCRdb, the RACE reads were re-called with MiXCR into one record per CDR3 protein. The sample shows about 70,000 distinct CDR3 sequences, roughly 9.2% of them seen only once. Trimming shortened V by 3 bases and J by 0 bases, and 9 bases separated the two germline ends. Germline-derived CDR1 and CDR2 are MNHEY and SMNVEV (reference sequence). CDR3 size: 15 residues.

The receptor comes from a woman aged 40 to 55 with alopecia areata. Some clones in this sample may be carry-over from other donors' samples. The V gene is TRBV27, the J gene TRBJ1-5, with D possibly being TRBD1 (5 bases). Here the sequenced sample was whole blood, taken in connection with sensitization to the hapten diphenylcyclopropenone (DPC). The CDR3 nucleotides read TGTGCCAGCAGTTTCGACAGCTATAGCAATCAGCCCCAGCATTTT. Translation gives CASSFDSYSNQPQHF.